The 4 T cell receptor beta chains listed next were all sequenced from one sample in a study of CD4 and CD8 cells across lung adenocarcinoma regions. TCRdb re-called the PCR reads with MiXCR, one entry per CDR3 protein. This sample has some 8,000 distinct CDR3 sequences, with about 41% found just once. Input material: CD8+ T cells from the center of a lung tumor. All receptors derive from a male donor with lung adenocarcinoma. The CD4 and CD8 labels of this study may be unreliable.

The sample holds many counts of this clonotype. The chain carries TRBV6-1 and TRBJ2-1, with unresolved D. Germline V CDR1 and CDR2: MNHNS, SASEGT. V lost 6 bases and J lost 15, with 6 bases in between. This CDR3 comprises 8 residues. In DNA form, the CDR3 reads TGTGCCAGCAGAATAGGGTTCTTC. Its translation is CASRIGFF.

This clonotype appeared a few times. The genes are TRBV6-5 and TRBJ2-1; 7 bases fit TRBD1. The CDR3 totals 11 residues. V dropped 2 bases and J dropped 13; count of bases not matched to a gene: 2. Germline CDR1 reads MNHEY; CDR2 reads SVGAGI. CDR3 sequence reads: CASSYQGVQFF. In nucleotides, the CDR3 is TGTGCCAGCAGTTACCAGGGGGTCCAGTTCTTC.

In DNA form, the CDR3 reads TGTGCCAGCAGTTACTCGAGGATCCAAGAGACCCAGTACTTC. Its protein is CASSYSRIQETQYF. The chain couples TRBV6-5 to TRBJ2-1; D is unresolved. The DNA end favors TRBJ2-5, so the J call may be wrong. Looked up from germline, CDR1 is MNHEY and CDR2 is SVGAGI. This CDR3 region has 14 residues.

The V gene is TRBV10-3, the J gene TRBJ2-1, with 10 nucleotides matching TRBD2. Germline V gene data show CDR1 as ENHRY and CDR2 as SYGVKD. This CDR3 region has 15 residues. Unmatched junction bases numbered 8, after V lost 5 bases and J lost 7 bases. CDR3 sequence (DNA): TGTGCCATCAGTCTCGGGACTAGCGCCCGGAATGAGCAGTTCTTC. Encoded protein: CAISLGTSARNEQFF.